This TCR beta chain is drawn from a study of shared clonotypes between healthy human individuals. The overall study: Three plates were used per donor for CD4 naive, three for CD4 memory, two for CD8 naive and one for CD8 memory. Overall study findings and caveats: How much donors shared clonotypes was expected to be affected by sequencing depth.

Assay execution took place at the deep level. The authors loaded about 200 ng DNA, about 30,000 T cell genomes, into sorted-subset replicate PCRs. Some clones are missing from TCRdb's copy, which holds only in-frame ones; the method was immunoSEQ multiplex PCR. The sample records some 550,000 clones, approximately 97% being singletons. On this clone itself: Its antigen is not identified.

The sequence derives from a woman in her twenties or thirties in good health. Sequenced: naive CD4+ T cells sorted from blood. The subset was: CD45RA+ positively selected.

This CDR3 is CASSWDRGGEQYF. CDR3 DNA: TGTGCCAGCAGTTGGGACAGGGGAGGTGAGCAGTACTTC. The V and J genes are TRBV5-6 and TRBJ2-7; 10 positions agree with TRBD1. The CDR3 length is 13 residues. Germline values: CDR1 SGHDT, CDR2 YYEEEE. J gave up 7 bases and V 5 bases, and 6 bases lay outside the gene matches.